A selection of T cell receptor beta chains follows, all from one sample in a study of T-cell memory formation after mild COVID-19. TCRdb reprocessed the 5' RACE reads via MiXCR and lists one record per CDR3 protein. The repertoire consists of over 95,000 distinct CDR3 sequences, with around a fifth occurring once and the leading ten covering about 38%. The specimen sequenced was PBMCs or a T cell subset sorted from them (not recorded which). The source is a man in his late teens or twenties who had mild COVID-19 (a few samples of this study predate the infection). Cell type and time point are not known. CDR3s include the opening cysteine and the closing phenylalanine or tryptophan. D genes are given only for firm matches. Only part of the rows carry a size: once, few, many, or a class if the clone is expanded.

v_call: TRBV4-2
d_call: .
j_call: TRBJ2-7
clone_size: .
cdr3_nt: TGTGCCAGCAGCCAGGACAGCGCCTACGAGCAGTACTTC
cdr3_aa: CASSQDSAYEQYF

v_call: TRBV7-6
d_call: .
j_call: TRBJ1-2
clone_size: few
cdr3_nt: TGTGCCAGCACCACGGCGTCCAGGACAGAAGGCTACACCTTC
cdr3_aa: CASTTASRTEGYTF

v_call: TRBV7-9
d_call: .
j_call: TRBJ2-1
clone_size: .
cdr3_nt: TGTGCCAGCAGCGATGGGGGGCCTTACAATGAGCAGTTCTTC
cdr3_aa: CASSDGGPYNEQFF

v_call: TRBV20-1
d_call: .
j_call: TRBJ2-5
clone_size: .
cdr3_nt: TGCAGTGCTATCTTGGAGGACAGACAAGAGACCCAGTACTTC
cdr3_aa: CSAILEDRQETQYF

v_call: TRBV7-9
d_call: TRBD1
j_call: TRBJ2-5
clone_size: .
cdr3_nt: TGTGCCAGCAGCCATCGGGACAGGGAAGAGACCCAGTACTTC
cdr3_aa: CASSHRDREETQYF

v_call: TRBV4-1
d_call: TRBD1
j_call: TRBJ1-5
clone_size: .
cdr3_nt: TGCGCCAGCAGCCACGAAGACAGGGGGGGGGCCCAGCCCCAGCATTTT
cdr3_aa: CASSHEDRGGAQPQHF

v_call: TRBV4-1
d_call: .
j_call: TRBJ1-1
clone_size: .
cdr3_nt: TGCGCCAGCAGCCAACAGACGAACACTGAAGCTTTCTTT
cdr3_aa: CASSQQTNTEAFF

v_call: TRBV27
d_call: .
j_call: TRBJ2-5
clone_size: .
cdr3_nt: TGTGCCAGCAGCCAAGGACAGAAAGAGACCCAGTACTTC
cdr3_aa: CASSQGQKETQYF

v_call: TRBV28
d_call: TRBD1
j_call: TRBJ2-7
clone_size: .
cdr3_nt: TGTGCCAGCAGTTTCCCAGGGGGTTTCCACTACGAGCAGTACTTC
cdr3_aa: CASSFPGGFHYEQYF

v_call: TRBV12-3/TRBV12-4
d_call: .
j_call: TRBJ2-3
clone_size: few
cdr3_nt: TGTGCCAGCAGTTTAGAGGACCCCGGCACAGATACGCAGTATTTT
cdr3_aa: CASSLEDPGTDTQYF

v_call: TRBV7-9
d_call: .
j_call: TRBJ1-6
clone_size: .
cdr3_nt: TGTGCCAGCAGCTTACCGGGAGATTCACCCCTCCACTTT
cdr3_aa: CASSLPGDSPLHF

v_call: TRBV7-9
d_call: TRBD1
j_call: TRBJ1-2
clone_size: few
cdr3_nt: TGTGCCAGCAGCTCCACAGGGGATAACTATGGCTACACCTTC
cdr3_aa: CASSSTGDNYGYTF

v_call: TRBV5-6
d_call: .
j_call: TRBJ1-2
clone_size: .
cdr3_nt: TGTGCCAGCAGGGGACCGGGACAAGGATTCTATGGCTACACCTTC
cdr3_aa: CASRGPGQGFYGYTF

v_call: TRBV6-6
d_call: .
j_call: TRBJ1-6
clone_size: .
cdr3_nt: TGTGCCAGTGCCGGGGGCCTCTGGTTCCGTTCACCCCTCCACTTT
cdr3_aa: CASAGGLWFRSPLHF

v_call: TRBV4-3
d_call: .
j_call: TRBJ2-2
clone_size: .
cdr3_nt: TGCGCCAGCAGCCAAGATCTCGACGGGGGTCGGTTCACCGGGGAGCTGTTTTTT
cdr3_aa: CASSQDLDGGRFTGELFF

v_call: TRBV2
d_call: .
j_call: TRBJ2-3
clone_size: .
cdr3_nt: TGTGCCAGTGACCGAACAGATACGCAGTATTTT
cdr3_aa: CASDRTDTQYF

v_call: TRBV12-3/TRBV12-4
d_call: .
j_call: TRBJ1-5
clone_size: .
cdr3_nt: TGTGCCAGCAGTTTATTAGGCCAGCCCCAGCATTTT
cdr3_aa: CASSLLGQPQHF

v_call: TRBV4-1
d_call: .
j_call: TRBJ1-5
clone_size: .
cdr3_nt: TGCGCCAGCAGCCAATTTCTCAATCAGCCCCAGCATTTT
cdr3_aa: CASSQFLNQPQHF

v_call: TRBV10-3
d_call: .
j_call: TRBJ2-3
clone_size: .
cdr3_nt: TGTGCCACGCTAGCATATAGCACAGATACGCAGTATTTT
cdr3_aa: CATLAYSTDTQYF

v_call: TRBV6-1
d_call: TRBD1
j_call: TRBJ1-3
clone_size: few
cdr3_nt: TGTGCCAGCAGTGACTGGACAGGGACTGGAAACACCATATATTTT
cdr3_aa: CASSDWTGTGNTIYF

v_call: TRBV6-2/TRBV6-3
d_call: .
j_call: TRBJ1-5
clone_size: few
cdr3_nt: TGTGCCAGCAGTTCTGCGGACAGACTAAATCAGCCCCAGCATTTT
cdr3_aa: CASSSADRLNQPQHF

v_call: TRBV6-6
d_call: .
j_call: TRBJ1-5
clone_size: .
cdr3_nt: TGTGCCAGCAGTTACGGCGTAGCGGGCAATCAGCCCCAGCATTTT
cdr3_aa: CASSYGVAGNQPQHF

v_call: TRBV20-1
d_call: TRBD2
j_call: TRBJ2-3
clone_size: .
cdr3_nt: TGCAGTGCTAGAGACCCCCAACTAGCGGGGGGCACAGATACGCAGTATTTT
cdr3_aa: CSARDPQLAGGTDTQYF

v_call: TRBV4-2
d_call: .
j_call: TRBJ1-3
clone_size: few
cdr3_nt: TGTGCCAGCAACTCTCCGGAAAGTTCCTCTGGAAACACCATATATTTT
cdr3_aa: CASNSPESSSGNTIYF

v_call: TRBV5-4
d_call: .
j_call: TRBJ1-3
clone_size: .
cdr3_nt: TGTGCCAGCAGCCGAAGGGACTCGGTGGACACCATATATTTT
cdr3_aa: CASSRRDSVDTIYF

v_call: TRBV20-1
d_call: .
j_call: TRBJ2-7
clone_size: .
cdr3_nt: TGCAGTGCTAGAAGGTTGGGAAGCTACGAGCAGTACTTC
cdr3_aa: CSARRLGSYEQYF

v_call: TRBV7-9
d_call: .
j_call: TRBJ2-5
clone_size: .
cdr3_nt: TGTGCCACCAAAGAGACCCAGTACTTC
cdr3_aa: CATKETQYF

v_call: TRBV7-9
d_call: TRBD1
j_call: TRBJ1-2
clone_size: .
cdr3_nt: TGTGCCAGCAGTGACAGGGGATATGGCTACACCTTC
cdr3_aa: CASSDRGYGYTF

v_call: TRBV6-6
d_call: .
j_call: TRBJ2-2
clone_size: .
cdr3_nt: TGTGCCAGCAGTCACACAGGGTTCGGGGAGCTGTTTTTT
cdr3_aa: CASSHTGFGELFF

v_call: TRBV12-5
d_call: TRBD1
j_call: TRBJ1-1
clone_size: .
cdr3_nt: TGTGCTAGTGGTTTAGGTGAGGGGGCGGCGAACACTGAAGCTTTCTTT
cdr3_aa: CASGLGEGAANTEAFF

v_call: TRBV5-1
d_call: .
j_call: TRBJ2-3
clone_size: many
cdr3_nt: TGCGCCAGCAGGGACACCCTAGCGGATACGCAGTATTTT
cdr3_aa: CASRDTLADTQYF